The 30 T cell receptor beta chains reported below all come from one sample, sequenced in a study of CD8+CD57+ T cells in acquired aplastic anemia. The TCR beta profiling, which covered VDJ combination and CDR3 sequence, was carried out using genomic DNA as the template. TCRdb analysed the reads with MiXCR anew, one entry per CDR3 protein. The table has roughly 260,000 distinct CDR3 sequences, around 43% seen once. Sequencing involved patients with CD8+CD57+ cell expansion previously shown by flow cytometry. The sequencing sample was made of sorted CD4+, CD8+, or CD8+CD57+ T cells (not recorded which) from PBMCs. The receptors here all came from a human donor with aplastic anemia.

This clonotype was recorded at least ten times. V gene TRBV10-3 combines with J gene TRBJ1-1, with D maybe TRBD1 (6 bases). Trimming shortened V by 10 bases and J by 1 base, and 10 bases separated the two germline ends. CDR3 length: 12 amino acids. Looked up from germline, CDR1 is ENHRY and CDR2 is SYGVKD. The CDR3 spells CATQTGNTEAFF. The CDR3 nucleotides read TGTGCCACCCAGACAGGGAACACTGAAGCTTTCTTT.

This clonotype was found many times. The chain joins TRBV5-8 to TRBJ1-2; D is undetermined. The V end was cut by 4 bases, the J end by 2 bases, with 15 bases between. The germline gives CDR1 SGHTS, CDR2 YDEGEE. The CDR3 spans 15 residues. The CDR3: CASSVKSPINYGYTF. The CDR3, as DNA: TGTGCCAGCAGCGTGAAATCCCCAATAAACTATGGCTACACCTTC.

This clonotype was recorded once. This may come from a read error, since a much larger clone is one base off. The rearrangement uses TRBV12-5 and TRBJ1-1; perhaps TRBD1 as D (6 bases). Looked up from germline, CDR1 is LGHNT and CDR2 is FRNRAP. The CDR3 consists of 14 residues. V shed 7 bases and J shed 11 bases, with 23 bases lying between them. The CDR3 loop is CASVITAGGHGAFF. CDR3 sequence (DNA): TGTGCTAGTGTTATCACGGCTGGGGGGCATGGGGCTTTCTTT.

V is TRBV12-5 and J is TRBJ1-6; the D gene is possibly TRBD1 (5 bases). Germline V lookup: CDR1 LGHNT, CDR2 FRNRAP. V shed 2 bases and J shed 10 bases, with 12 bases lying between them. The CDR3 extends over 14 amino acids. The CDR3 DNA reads TGTGCTAGTGGTTTGTTCCAGGGAGGATCACCCCTCCACTTT. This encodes CASGLFQGGSPLHF.

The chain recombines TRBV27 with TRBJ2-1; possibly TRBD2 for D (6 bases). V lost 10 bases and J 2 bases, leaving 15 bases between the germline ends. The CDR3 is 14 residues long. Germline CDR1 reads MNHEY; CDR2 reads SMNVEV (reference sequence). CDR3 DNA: TGTGCCACCACCGAGGGGAGGCCCTACAATGAGCAGTTCTTC. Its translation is CATTEGRPYNEQFF.

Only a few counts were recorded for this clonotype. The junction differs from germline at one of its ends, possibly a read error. This CDR3 reads CACSVEEYNEQFF. The CDR3 DNA reads as TGTGCCTGCAGCGTAGAAGAATACAATGAGCAGTTCTTC. The chain carries TRBV9 and TRBJ2-1; D is unresolved. The CDR3 is made up of 13 amino acids. Per the germline V gene, CDR1 is SGDLS and CDR2 is YYNGEE.

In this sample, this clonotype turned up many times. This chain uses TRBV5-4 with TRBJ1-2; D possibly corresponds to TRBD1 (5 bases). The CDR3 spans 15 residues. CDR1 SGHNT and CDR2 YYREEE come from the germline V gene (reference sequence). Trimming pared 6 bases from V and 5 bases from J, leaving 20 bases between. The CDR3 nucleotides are TGTGCCAGCATCCCCGGCGACAGTAGGGCTTATGGCTACACCTTC. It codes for CASIPGDSRAYGYTF. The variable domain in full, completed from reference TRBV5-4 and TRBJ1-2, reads ETGVTQSPTHLIKTRGQQVTLRCSSQSGHNTVSWYQQALGQGPQFIFQYYREEENGRGNFPPRFSGLQFPNYSSELNVNALELDDSALYLCASIPGDSRAYGYTFGSGTRLTVV.

The CDR3 DNA sequence: TGCGCCAGCAGCTTGGTCCCCGGGGCAGATACGCAGTATTTT. Amino acid sequence: CASSLVPGADTQYF. The chain has TRBV5-1 and TRBJ2-3, with D perhaps TRBD2 (5 bases). CDR1 and CDR2 from the germline V gene are SGHRS and YFSETQ. CDR3 length: 14 residues. V was pared by 0 bases and J by 4 bases, with 9 bases between.

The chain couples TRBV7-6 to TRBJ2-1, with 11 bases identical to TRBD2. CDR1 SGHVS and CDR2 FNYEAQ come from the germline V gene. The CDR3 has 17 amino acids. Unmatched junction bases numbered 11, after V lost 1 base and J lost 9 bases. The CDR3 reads CASSLGRVAGGPSEQFF. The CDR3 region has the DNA TGTGCCAGCAGCTTAGGCAGGGTAGCGGGGGGGCCTAGTGAGCAGTTCTTC.

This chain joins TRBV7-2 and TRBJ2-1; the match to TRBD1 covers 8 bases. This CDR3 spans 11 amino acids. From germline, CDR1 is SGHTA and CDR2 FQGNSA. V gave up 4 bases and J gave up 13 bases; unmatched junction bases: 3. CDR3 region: CASSSSGGQFF. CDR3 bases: TGTGCCAGCAGCTCCTCAGGGGGCCAGTTCTTC.

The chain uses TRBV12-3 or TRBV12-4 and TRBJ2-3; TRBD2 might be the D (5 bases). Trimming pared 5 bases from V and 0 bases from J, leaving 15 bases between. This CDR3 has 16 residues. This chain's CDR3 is CASSARTVTSTDTQYF. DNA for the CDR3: TGTGCCAGCAGTGCTCGGACTGTGACTAGCACAGATACGCAGTATTTT.

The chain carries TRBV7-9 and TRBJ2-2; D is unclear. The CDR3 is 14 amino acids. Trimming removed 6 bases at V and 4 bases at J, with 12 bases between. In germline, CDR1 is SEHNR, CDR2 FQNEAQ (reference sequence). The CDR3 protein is CASSPVPSTGELFF. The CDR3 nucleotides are TGTGCCAGCAGTCCCGTCCCTAGCACCGGGGAGCTGTTTTTT.

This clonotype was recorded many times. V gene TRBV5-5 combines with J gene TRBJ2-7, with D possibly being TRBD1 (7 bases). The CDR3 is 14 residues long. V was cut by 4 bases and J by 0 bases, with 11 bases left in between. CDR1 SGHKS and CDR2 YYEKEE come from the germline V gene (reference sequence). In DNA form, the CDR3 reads TGTGCCAGCAGCCACAGGGGACTCTCCTACGAGCAGTACTTC. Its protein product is CASSHRGLSYEQYF. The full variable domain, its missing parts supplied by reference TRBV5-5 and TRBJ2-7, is DAGVTQSPTHLIKTRGQQVTLRCSPISGHKSVSWYQQVLGQGPQFIFQYYEKEERGRGNFPDRFSARQFPNYSSELNVNALLLGDSALYLCASSHRGLSYEQYFGPGTRLTVT.

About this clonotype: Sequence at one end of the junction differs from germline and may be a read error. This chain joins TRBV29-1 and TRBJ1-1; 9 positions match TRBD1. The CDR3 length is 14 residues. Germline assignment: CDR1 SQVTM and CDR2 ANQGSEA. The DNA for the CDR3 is TGCAGCGTTAATACAGGACAGGGGAACACTGAGGCTTTCTTT. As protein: CSVNTGQGNTEAFF.

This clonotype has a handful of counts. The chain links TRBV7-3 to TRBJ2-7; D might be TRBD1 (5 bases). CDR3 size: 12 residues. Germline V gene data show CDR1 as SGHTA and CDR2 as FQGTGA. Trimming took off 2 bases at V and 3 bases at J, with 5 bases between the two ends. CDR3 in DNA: TGTGCCAGCAGCTTACAGGGCTACGAGCAGTACTTC. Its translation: CASSLQGYEQYF.

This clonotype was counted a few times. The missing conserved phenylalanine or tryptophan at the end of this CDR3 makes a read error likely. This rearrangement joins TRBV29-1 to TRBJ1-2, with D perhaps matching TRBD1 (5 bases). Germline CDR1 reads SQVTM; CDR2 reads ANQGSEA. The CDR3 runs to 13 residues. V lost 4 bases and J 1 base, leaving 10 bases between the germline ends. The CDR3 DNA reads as TGCAGCGTTGTCGCGACAGTTAACTATGGCTACACCCTC. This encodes CSVVATVNYGYTL.

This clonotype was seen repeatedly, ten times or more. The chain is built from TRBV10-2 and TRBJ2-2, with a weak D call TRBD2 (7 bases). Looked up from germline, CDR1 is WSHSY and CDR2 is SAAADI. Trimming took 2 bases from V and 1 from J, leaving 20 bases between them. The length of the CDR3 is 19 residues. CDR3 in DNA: TGCGCCAGCAGTGAGCCGGGCGGTGGGGGCGGGGGGAACACCGGGGAGCTGTTTTTT. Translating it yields CASSEPGGGGGGNTGELFF.

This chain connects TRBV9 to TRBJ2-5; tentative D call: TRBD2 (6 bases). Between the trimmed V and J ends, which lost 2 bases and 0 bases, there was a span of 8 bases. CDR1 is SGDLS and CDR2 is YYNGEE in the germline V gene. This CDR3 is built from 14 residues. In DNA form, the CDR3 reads TGTGCCAGCAGCGTTGGGGGGTACCAAGAGACCCAGTACTTC. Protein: CASSVGGYQETQYF. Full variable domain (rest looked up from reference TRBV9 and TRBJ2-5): DSGVTQTPKHLITATGQRVTLRCSPRSGDLSVYWYQQSLDQGLQFLIQYYNGEERAKGNILERFSAQQFPDLHSELNLSSLELGDSALYFCASSVGGYQETQYFGPGTRLLVL.

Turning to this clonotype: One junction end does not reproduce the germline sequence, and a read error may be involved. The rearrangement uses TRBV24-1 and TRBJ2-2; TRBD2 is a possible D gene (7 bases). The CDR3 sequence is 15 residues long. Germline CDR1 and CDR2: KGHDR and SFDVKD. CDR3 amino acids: CAASDTGRDTGELLF. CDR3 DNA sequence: TGTGCCGCCAGTGACACGGGGAGGGACACCGGGGAGCTGCTTTTT.

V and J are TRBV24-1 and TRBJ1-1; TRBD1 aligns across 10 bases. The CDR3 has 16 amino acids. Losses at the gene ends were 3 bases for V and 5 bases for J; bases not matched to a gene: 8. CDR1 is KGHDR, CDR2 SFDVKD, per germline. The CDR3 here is CATSDGSGTGETEAFF. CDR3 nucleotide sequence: TGTGCCACCAGTGATGGTTCCGGGACAGGGGAAACTGAAGCTTTCTTT.

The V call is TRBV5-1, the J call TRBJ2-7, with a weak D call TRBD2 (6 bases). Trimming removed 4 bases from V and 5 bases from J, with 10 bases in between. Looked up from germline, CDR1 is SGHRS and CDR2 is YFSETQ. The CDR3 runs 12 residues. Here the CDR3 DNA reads TGCGCCAGCAGCGGGACTTTCCACGAGCAGTACTTC. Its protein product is CASSGTFHEQYF.

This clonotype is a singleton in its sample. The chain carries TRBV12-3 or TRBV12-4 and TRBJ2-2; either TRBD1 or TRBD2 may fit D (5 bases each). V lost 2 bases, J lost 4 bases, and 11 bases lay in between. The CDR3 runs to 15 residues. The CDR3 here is CASSLSGLITGELFF. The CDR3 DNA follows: TGTGCCAGCAGTTTATCGGGGCTCATCACCGGGGAGCTGTTTTTT.

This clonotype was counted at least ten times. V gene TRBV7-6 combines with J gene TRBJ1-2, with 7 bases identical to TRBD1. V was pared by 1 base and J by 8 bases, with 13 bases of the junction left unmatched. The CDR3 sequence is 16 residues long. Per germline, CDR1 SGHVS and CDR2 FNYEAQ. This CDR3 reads CASSLEPDRVSEGYTF. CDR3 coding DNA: TGTGCCAGCAGCTTAGAGCCAGACAGGGTTTCGGAGGGCTACACCTTC.

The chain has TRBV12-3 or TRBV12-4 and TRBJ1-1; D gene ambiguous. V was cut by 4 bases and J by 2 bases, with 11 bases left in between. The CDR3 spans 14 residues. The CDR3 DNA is TGTGCCAGCAGTTCCGACGGATACAACACTGAAGCTTTCTTT. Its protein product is CASSSDGYNTEAFF.

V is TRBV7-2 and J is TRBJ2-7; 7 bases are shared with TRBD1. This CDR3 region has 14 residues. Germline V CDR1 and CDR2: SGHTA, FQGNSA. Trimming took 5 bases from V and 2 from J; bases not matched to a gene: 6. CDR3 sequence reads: CASSPQGTTYEQYF. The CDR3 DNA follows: TGTGCCAGCAGCCCACAGGGGACAACCTACGAGCAGTACTTC.

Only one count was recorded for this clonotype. In nucleotides, the CDR3 is TGCAGTGCTAACTCGGGGACTAGCACAGATACGCAGTATTTT. This encodes CSANSGTSTDTQYF. This chain joins TRBV20-1 and TRBJ2-3; a possible D gene is TRBD2 (6 bases). The germline CDR1 and CDR2 sequences are DFQATT and SNEGSKA (reference sequence). The V gene lost 4 bases and the J gene lost 0 bases, with 11 bases spanning the gap. The CDR3 length is 14 residues.

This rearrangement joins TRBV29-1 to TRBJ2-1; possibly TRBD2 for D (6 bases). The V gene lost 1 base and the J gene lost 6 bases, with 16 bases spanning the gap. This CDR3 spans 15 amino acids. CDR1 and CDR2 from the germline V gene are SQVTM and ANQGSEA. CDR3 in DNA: TGCAGCGTTGAAGGAGCGGGCGATACGATCAATGAGCAGTTCTTC. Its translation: CSVEGAGDTINEQFF.

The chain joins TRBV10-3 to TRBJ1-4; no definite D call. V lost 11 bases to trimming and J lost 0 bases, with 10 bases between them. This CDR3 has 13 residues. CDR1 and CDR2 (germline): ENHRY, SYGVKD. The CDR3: CAAGGSTNEKLFF. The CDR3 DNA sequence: TGTGCCGCCGGTGGTTCAACTAATGAAAAACTGTTTTTT.

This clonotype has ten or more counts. CDR3: CSARAGQTSGNTIYF. The CDR3 nucleotides are TGCAGTGCTAGAGCAGGGCAGACCTCTGGAAACACCATATATTTT. The V call is TRBV20-1, the J call TRBJ1-3, with D maybe TRBD1 (5 bases). Per germline, CDR1 DFQATT and CDR2 SNEGSKA (reference sequence). The CDR3 spans 15 residues. Trimming took off 1 base at V and 0 bases at J, with 10 bases between the two ends.

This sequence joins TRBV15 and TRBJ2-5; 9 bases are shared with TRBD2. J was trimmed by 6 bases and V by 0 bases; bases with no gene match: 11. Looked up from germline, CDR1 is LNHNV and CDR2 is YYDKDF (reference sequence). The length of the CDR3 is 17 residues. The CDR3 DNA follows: TGTGCCACCAGCAGAGAGGGCGTTAGCGGGGGACCTCAGACCCAGTACTTC. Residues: CATSREGVSGGPQTQYF. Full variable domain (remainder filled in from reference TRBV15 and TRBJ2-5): DAMVIQNPRYQVTQFGKPVTLSCSQTLNHNVMYWYQQKSSQAPKLLFHYYDKDFNNEADTPDNFQSRRPNTSFCFLDIRSPGLGDTAMYLCATSREGVSGGPQTQYFGPGTRLLVL.